The sequence of this T cell receptor (beta chain) was determined in a study of human T cells and chemical hapten exposure. MiXCR was run by TCRdb on the RACE reads, yielding one entry per CDR3 protein. In the table there are roughly 38,000 distinct CDR3 sequences, around 11% of which are singletons. From germline, CDR1 is SGHDN and CDR2 FVKESK. V lost 2 bases, J lost 5 bases, and 1 base lay in between. The CDR3 contains 11 residues. Time point specified: pre-sensitization, week 0. The treatment: therapeutic diphenylcyclopropenone sensitization with weekly scalp DPC. Someone pulled total RNA out of unfractionated whole blood. This clonotype was detected ten times or more.

Specimen: whole blood, collected in connection with sensitization to the hapten diphenylcyclopropenone (DPC). The receptor was isolated from a woman aged 25 to 39 with alopecia areata. Some clones in this sample may be carry-over from other donors' samples. This chain connects TRBV14 to TRBJ2-1; D gene unclear. CDR3 region: CASSQNNEQFF. DNA of the CDR3: TGTGCCAGCAGCCAAAACAATGAGCAGTTCTTC. Supplemented by reference TRBV14 and TRBJ2-1, the full variable domain reads EAGVTQFPSHSVIEKGQTVTLRCDPISGHDNLYWYRRVMGKEIKFLLHFVKESKQDESGMPNNRFLAERTGGTYSTLKVQPAELEDSGVYFCASSQNNEQFFGPGTRLTVL.